This TCR beta chain is drawn from a study of technical replicates of blood from a few donors. TCRdb's copy holds only in-frame clones and misses some; the assay was immunoSEQ multiplex PCR. The repertoire holds about 60,000 clones, with more than 75% as singletons. The clonotype was recovered from a human donor in good health. Some clones in this sample may be carry-over from other donors' samples. Material for sequencing was PBMCs.

This chain's CDR3 is CASSPSTTGGNEQFF. In DNA form, the CDR3 reads TGTGCCAGCAGCCCCAGCACCACAGGGGGCAATGAGCAGTTCTTC. The rearrangement links TRBV9 to TRBJ2-1, with 8 bases identical to TRBD1. V lost 4 bases to trimming and J lost 6 bases; unmatched junction nucleotides: 9. Germline V gene data show CDR1 as SGDLS and CDR2 as YYNGEE. This CDR3 region has 15 residues.